A selection of T cell receptor beta chains follows, all from one sample in a study of long-term antiretroviral therapy in people with HIV. Profiled with immunoSEQ multiplex PCR; TCRdb holds only in-frame clones, not every one. The sample lists fewer than 20,000 clones, 70% to 90% occurring once. The sample in question was unsorted PBMCs, obtained 0.5 years after starting antiretroviral therapy. These receptors came from a woman between 35 and 50 years old with HIV. Each CDR3 is given with its conserved first and last residue.

J	V	CDR3
TRBJ1-1	TRBV6-5	CASSYSGTVEAFF
TRBJ1-1	TRBV6-5	CASSYEMNTEAFF
TRBJ2-4	TRBV11-3	CASSLTGRDIQYF
TRBJ2-7	TRBV9	CASSLGPGTDLYEQYF
TRBJ2-7	TRBV28	CASIPLGAYEQYF
TRBJ1-2	TRBV27	CASSSGNYGYTF
TRBJ2-7	TRBV11-3	CASSPHEISYEQYF
TRBJ2-7	TRBV7-9	CASTRGVAGFYEQYF
TRBJ2-7	TRBV27	CASSSAGGSSYEQYF
TRBJ2-7	TRBV14	CASSQRSQYF
TRBJ2-3	TRBV29-1	CSEGRGTDTQYF
TRBJ2-3	TRBV6-4	CASSSSGLDTQYF
TRBJ2-1	TRBV20-1	CSARQNAEQFF
TRBJ2-4	TRBV27	CASRMGVAKNIQYF
TRBJ2-7	TRBV19	CASSIDRRQGASEQYF
TRBJ2-7	TRBV30	CAWSEGNGEQYF
TRBJ2-7	TRBV27	CASSFAGVSPEQYF
TRBJ1-2	TRBV7-3	CASSPGGGSNYGYTF
TRBJ2-1	TRBV7-2	CASSFETSGNTGQFF
TRBJ2-2	TRBV7-9	CASSSAGGITGELFF
TRBJ1-5	TRBV19	CASSIGPALNQPQHF
TRBJ2-7	TRBV28	CASSLRLAGPYEQYF
TRBJ2-5	TRBV10-3	CAIKLAQGETQYF
TRBJ2-7	TRBV14	CASSQTYQGSSYEQYF
TRBJ2-1	TRBV5-1	CASSSHLLAKNEQFF
TRBJ1-1	TRBV30	CAWSRTGFEAFF
TRBJ2-7	TRBV19	CASSASRADEQYF
TRBJ1-3	TRBV14	CASSQEAGASLNTIYF